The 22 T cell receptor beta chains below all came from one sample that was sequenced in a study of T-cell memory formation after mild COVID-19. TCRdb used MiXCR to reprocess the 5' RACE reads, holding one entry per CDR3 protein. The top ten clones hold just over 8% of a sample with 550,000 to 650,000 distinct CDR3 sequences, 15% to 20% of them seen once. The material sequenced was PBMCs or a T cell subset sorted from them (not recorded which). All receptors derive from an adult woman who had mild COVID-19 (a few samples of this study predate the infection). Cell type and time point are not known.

The CDR3 nucleotides are TGTGCCAGCAGGGGGAAGGGACAACCCTACGAGCAGTACTTC. Translation: CASRGKGQPYEQYF. V and J are TRBV5-6 and TRBJ2-7; weak D call: TRBD1 (6 bases). Between the trimmed V and J ends, which lost 5 bases and 2 bases, there was a span of 14 bases. Germline V gene lookup returns CDR1 SGHDT and CDR2 YYEEEE. This CDR3 is built from 14 residues. The full variable domain, completed using reference TRBV5-6 and TRBJ2-7, is DAGVTQSPTHLIKTRGQQVTLRCSPKSGHDTVSWYQQALGQGPQFIFQYYEEEERQRGNFPDRFSGHQFPNYSSELNVNALLLGDSALYLCASRGKGQPYEQYFGPGTRLTVT.

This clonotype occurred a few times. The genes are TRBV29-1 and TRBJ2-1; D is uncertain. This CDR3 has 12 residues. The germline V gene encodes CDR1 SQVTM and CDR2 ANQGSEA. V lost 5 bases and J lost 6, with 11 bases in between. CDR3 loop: CSVSGHPNEQFF. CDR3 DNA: TGCAGCGTTTCAGGTCATCCCAATGAGCAGTTCTTC.

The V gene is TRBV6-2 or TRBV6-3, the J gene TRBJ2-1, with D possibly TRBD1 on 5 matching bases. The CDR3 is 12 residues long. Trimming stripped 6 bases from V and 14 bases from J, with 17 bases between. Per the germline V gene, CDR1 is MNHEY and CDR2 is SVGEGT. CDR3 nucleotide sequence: TGTGCCAGCAGCTCCGCAGGGCCCACCGAGTTCTTC. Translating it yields CASSSAGPTEFF.

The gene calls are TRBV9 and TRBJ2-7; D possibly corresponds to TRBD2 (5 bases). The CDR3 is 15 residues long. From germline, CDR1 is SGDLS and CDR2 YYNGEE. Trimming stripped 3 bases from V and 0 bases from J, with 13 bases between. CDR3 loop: CASSGGPTASYEQYF. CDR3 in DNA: TGTGCCAGCAGCGGAGGGCCAACTGCCTCCTACGAGCAGTACTTC.

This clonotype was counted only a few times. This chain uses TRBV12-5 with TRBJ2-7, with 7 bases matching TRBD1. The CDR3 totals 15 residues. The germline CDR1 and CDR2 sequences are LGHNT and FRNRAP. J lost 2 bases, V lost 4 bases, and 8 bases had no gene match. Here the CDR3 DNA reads TGTGCTAGTGGTTCTCCGACAGGGCTGACCTACGAGCAGTACTTC. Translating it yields CASGSPTGLTYEQYF. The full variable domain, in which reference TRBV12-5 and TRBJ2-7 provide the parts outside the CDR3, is DARVTQTPRHKVTEMGQEVTMRCQPILGHNTVFWYRQTMMQGLELLAYFRNRAPLDDSGMPKDRFSAEMPDATLATLKIQPSEPRDSAVYFCASGSPTGLTYEQYFGPGTRLTVT.

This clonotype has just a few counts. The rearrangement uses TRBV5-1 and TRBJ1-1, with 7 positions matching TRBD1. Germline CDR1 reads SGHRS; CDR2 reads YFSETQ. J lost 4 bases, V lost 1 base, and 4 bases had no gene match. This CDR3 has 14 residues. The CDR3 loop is CASSLLRDSTEAFF. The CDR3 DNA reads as TGCGCCAGCAGCTTGCTCCGGGACAGCACTGAAGCTTTCTTT. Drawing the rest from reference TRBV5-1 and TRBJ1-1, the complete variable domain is KAGVTQTPRYLIKTRGQQVTLSCSPISGHRSVSWYQQTPGQGLQFLFEYFSETQRNKGNFPGRFSGRQFSNSRSEMNVSTLELGDSALYLCASSLLRDSTEAFFGQGTRLTVV.

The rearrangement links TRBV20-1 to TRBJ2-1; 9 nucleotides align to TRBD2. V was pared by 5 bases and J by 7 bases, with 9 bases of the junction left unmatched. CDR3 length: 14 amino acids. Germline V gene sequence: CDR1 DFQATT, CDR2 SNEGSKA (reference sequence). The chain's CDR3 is CSAGTSLRLNEQFF. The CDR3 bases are TGCAGTGCTGGGACTAGCTTAAGACTGAATGAGCAGTTCTTC.

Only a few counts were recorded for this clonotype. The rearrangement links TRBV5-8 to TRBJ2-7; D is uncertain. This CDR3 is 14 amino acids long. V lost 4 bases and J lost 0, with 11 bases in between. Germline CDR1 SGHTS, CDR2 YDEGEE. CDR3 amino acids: CASSPRFISYEQYF. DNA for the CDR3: TGTGCCAGCAGCCCCCGATTTATCTCCTACGAGCAGTACTTC.

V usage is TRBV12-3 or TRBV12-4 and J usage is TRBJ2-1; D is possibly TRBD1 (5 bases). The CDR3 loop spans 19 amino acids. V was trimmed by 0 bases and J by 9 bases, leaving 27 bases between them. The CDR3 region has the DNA TGTGCCAGCAGTTTAGCGCCTCCTCTCGAAGCAGGACACCGGACTGAGCAGTTCTTC. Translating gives CASSLAPPLEAGHRTEQFF.

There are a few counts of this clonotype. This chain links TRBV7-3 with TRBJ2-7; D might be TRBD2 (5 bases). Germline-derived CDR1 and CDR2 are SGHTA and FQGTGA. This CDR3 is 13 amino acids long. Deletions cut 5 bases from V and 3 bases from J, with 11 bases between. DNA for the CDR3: TGTGCCAGCAGCCGAGACGGGAACTACGAGCAGTACTTC. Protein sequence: CASSRDGNYEQYF.

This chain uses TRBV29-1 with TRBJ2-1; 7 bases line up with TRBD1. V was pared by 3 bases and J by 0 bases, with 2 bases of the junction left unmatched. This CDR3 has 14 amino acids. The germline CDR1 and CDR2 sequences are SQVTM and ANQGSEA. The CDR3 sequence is CSVDRGISYNEQFF. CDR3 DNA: TGCAGCGTTGACAGGGGGATCTCCTACAATGAGCAGTTCTTC.

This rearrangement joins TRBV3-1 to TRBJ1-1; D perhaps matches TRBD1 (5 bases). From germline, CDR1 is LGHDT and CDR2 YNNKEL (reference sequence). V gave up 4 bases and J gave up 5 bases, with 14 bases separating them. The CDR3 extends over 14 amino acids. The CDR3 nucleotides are TGTGCCAGCAGCCTGGGATTTCGGGGGACTGAAGCTTTCTTT. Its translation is CASSLGFRGTEAFF.

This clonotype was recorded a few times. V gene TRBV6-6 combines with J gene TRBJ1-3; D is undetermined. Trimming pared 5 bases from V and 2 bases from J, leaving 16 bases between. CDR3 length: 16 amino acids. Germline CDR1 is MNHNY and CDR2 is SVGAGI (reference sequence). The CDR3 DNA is TGTGCCAGCAGTCCTACGGGCCCCGCGGCTGGAAACACCATATATTTT. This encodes CASSPTGPAAGNTIYF.

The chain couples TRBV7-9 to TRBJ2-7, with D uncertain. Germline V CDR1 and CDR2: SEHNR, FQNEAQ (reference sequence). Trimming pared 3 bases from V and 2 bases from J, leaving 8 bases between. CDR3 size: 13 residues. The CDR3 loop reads CASSLGKTYEQYF. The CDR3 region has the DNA TGTGCCAGCAGCTTGGGGAAGACCTACGAGCAGTACTTC.

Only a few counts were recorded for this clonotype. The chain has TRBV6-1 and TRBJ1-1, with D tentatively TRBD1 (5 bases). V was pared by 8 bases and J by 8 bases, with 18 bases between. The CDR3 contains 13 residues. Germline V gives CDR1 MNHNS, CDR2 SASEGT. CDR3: CASLRDSMREAFF. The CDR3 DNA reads TGTGCCAGCCTCAGGGATTCGATGCGGGAAGCTTTCTTT.

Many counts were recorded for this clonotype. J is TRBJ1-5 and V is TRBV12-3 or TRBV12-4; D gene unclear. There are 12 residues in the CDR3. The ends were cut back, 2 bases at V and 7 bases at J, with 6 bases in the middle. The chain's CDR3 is CASSLPGQPQHF. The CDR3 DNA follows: TGTGCCAGCAGTTTACCCGGGCAGCCCCAGCATTTT.

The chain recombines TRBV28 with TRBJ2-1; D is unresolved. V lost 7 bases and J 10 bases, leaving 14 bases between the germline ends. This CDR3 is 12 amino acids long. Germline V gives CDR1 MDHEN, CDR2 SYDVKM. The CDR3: CASTSGRREQFF. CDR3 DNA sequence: TGTGCCAGCACCTCTGGACGGCGGGAGCAGTTCTTC.

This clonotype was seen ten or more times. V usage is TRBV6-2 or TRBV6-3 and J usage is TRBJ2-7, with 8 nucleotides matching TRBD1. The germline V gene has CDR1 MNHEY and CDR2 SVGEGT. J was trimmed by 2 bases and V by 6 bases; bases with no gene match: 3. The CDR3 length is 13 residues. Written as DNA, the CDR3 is TGTGCCAGCAGGACAGGGGTTACCTACGAGCAGTACTTC. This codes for CASRTGVTYEQYF.

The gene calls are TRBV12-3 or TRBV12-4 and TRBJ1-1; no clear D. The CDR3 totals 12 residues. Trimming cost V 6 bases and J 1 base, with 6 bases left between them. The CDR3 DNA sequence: TGTGCCAGCAGACCGGGGAACACTGAAGCTTTCTTT. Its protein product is CASRPGNTEAFF.

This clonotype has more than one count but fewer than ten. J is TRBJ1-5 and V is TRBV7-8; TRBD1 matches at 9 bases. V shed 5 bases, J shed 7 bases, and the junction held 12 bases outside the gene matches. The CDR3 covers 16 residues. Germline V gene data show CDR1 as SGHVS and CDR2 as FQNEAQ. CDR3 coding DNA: TGTGCCAGCAGCCCCCGGGACAGGGAAAATGACCAGCCCCAGCATTTT. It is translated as CASSPRDRENDQPQHF.

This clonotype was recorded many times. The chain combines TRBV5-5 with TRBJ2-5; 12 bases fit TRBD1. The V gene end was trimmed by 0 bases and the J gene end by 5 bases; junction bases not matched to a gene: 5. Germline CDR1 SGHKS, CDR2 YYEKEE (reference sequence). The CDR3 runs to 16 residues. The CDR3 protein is CASSLAGTGGLETQYF. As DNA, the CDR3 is TGTGCCAGCAGCTTGGCGGGGACAGGGGGCTTGGAGACCCAGTACTTC.

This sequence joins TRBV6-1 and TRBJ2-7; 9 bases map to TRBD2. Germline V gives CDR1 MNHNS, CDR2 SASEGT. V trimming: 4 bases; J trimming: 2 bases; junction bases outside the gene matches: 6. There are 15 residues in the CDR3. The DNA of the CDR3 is TGTGCCAGCAGTGCTGGGGCGGGGGGGGCCTACGAGCAGTACTTC. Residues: CASSAGAGGAYEQYF.